The rows below give T cell receptor beta chains drawn from one sample of a study of blood T cells in healthy people across ages. One entry per CDR3 protein, called by TCRdb with MiXCR from the 5' RACE reads. The data hold some 1,800,000 distinct CDR3 sequences, with 35% to 50% observed a single time. Sequenced: blood. The source is a human donor in good health. Both conserved end residues are part of each CDR3. Each record gives: J gene, V gene, D gene, clone size, CDR3 DNA, CDR3 protein. The D gene is left open where the match is weak. Rows give clone size only sometimes, using once, few, many, or a class for an expanded clone.

TRBJ1-2	TRBV5-1	-	-	TGCGCCAGCAGCTTGTTTGGTCTACCCGAGGATGGCTACACCTTC	CASSLFGLPEDGYTF
TRBJ2-1	TRBV28	-	-	TGTGCCAGCACAAAGGGGCAGACCTACAATGAGCAGTTCTTC	CASTKGQTYNEQFF
TRBJ2-5	TRBV5-6	TRBD2	-	TGTGCCAGCAGCTCCGTGCGGGGGGGTGAGACCCAGTACTTC	CASSSVRGGETQYF
TRBJ2-5	TRBV5-1	-	once	TGCGCCAGCAGCTTGGGGGGGCCGGAGGGAGGAGAGACCCAGTACTTC	CASSLGGPEGGETQYF
TRBJ2-1	TRBV29-1	-	many	TGCAGCGTCCTCGAAGCGGGCAATGAGCAGTTCTTC	CSVLEAGNEQFF
TRBJ2-7	TRBV29-1	TRBD1	-	TGCAGCGTTACGGGAAATGGGGACAGGTCTTGCTACGAGCAGTACTTC	CSVTGNGDRSCYEQYF
TRBJ2-5	TRBV7-2	-	-	TGTGCCAGCAGCGGGAGAGGGACCCAGTACTTC	CASSGRGTQYF
TRBJ2-3	TRBV7-9	-	-	TGTGCCAGCAGCTTCGATATTAGTCCCGATACGCAGTATTTT	CASSFDISPDTQYF
TRBJ2-1	TRBV2	-	few	TGTGCCAGCAGTGAAATTAGTGATGAGCAGTTCTTC	CASSEISDEQFF
TRBJ2-3	TRBV5-1	-	-	TGCGCCAGCAGCTTGACCTCGCCTGAAGATACGCAGTATTTT	CASSLTSPEDTQYF
TRBJ1-2	TRBV6-2/TRBV6-3	TRBD1	few	TGTGCCAGCAGTCCTACGACAGGGGGCTTCTATGGCTACACCTTC	CASSPTTGGFYGYTF
TRBJ2-7	TRBV4-1	TRBD2	-	TGCGCCAGCAGCCAGACTAGCGGGGCGGCCTACGAGCAGTACTTC	CASSQTSGAAYEQYF
TRBJ2-6	TRBV7-2	TRBD1	-	TGTGCCAGCAGCCCGCGGACAGGAACGCGGGGGGCCAACGTCCTGACTTTC	CASSPRTGTRGANVLTF
TRBJ2-3	TRBV15	-	few	TGTGCCACCAGCAGACAGCGGGGACACACAGATACGCAGTATTTT	CATSRQRGHTDTQYF
TRBJ2-1	TRBV5-1	TRBD2	few	TGCGCCAGCAGCTTCGGGCTAGCGGGGGGGCGGACCTACAATGAGCAGTTCTTC	CASSFGLAGGRTYNEQFF
TRBJ1-2	TRBV6-5	-	-	TGTGCCAGCAGTTACGCGGCAGGTACTGGCTACACCTTC	CASSYAAGTGYTF
TRBJ2-2	TRBV10-3	-	-	TGTGCCATCAGTGCGGAGGGGGGGGCCTCCGGGGAGCTGTTTTTT	CAISAEGGASGELFF
TRBJ2-5	TRBV10-3	-	-	TGTGCCATCAGTGACATTCAAGAGACCCAGTACTTC	CAISDIQETQYF
TRBJ1-2	TRBV6-6	TRBD1	few	TGTGCCAGCAGTTACTCGATGGAGGGGGCTTATGGCTACACCTTC	CASSYSMEGAYGYTF
TRBJ2-7	TRBV28	-	few	TGTGCCAGCAGTTTTGGGGGGCGATATATGGACTACGAGCAGTACTTC	CASSFGGRYMDYEQYF
TRBJ1-2	TRBV27	-	-	TGTGCCAGCAGTCCCGCTTCGGGGGCTCTTAACTATGGCTACACCTTC	CASSPASGALNYGYTF
TRBJ2-6	TRBV25-1	-	few	TGTGCCAGCTCCGGGACTGTGCTCTCTGGGGCCAACGTCCTGACTTTC	CASSGTVLSGANVLTF
TRBJ2-7	TRBV7-2	-	-	TGTGCCAGCAGCAGGGCCGTGGCGGGCGGGGAGCAGTACTTC	CASSRAVAGGEQYF
TRBJ2-5	TRBV7-2	TRBD1	few	TGTGCCAGCAGCCTCGACAGGGAAGGGACCCAGTACTTC	CASSLDREGTQYF
TRBJ2-3	TRBV11-2	-	-	TGTGCCAGCAGCTTAGATGAGAGCTATACGCAGTATTTT	CASSLDESYTQYF
TRBJ1-2	TRBV20-1	-	-	TGCCAATGTCTAAACGCGGGGGGGGCCCTCTATGGCTACACCTTC	CQCLNAGGALYGYTF
TRBJ2-1	TRBV7-9	-	few	TGTGCCAGCAGCTCGGGACTCGGGGAAAATGAGCAGTTCTTC	CASSSGLGENEQFF
TRBJ1-2	TRBV20-1	-	-	TGCAGTGCTCTCCGGGGATCGGCCTGGGGCTACACCTTC	CSALRGSAWGYTF
TRBJ2-3	TRBV2	-	-	TGTGCCAGTTCTCCGGGGTCCATGGATACGCAGTATTTT	CASSPGSMDTQYF
TRBJ2-1	TRBV7-2	TRBD2	-	TGTGCCAGCAGTCCCCGGACTAGCGGGGGGGCCTCACGTAGAAATGAGCAGTTCTTC	CASSPRTSGGASRRNEQFF
TRBJ2-6	TRBV27	-	-	TGTGCCAGCTCCCCAGGTCCCGGCTCTGGGGCCAACGTCCTGACTTTC	CASSPGPGSGANVLTF
TRBJ1-5	TRBV6-2/TRBV6-3	TRBD1	-	TGTGCCAGCAGTTTAGGGACAGCTCACCCCCAGCATTTT	CASSLGTAHPQHF
TRBJ1-1	TRBV29-1	-	-	TGCAGCGCCGGCAGTTGGATGAACACTGAAGCTTTCTTT	CSAGSWMNTEAFF
TRBJ2-5	TRBV5-1	-	once	TGCGCCAGCAGGCCCGGGATTTCCGAGACCCAGTACTTC	CASRPGISETQYF
TRBJ2-5	TRBV7-2	TRBD1	-	TGTGCCAGCAACTTATGGAGGACAGGGGGCCTGTACCAAGAGACCCAGTACTTC	CASNLWRTGGLYQETQYF
TRBJ2-7	TRBV20-1	TRBD1	many	TGCAGTGCTTCCGGGACAGCCTACGAGCAGTACTTC	CSASGTAYEQYF
TRBJ2-7	TRBV2	-	-	TGTGCCAGCCAGGTTGGGTCGAACACCTACGAGCAGTACTTC	CASQVGSNTYEQYF
TRBJ2-3	TRBV14	-	-	TGTGCCAGCAGCCAAGGGGTAGGGTTTCCAGATACGCAGTATTTT	CASSQGVGFPDTQYF
TRBJ2-3	TRBV7-2	-	few	TGTGCCAGCAGCTTACAGAGCGGAAACACAGATACGCAGTATTTT	CASSLQSGNTDTQYF
TRBJ2-4	TRBV7-2	-	many	TGTGCCAGCAGCCTCCGCGAGGGGGATCACATTCAGTACTTC	CASSLREGDHIQYF
TRBJ1-5	TRBV27	TRBD1	few	TGTGCCAGCAGTCTCCTAGGACAGGGAACTAATCAGCCCCAGCATTTT	CASSLLGQGTNQPQHF
TRBJ2-7	TRBV7-9	-	-	TGTGCCAGCAGCTCTGGGGATCGGGGTGGATGGGTCGAGCAGTACTTC	CASSSGDRGGWVEQYF
TRBJ1-2	TRBV9	TRBD1	-	TGTGCCAGCAGCGTACGGGCGGACAGGGTTTTGAATAACTATGGCTACACCTTC	CASSVRADRVLNNYGYTF
TRBJ2-1	TRBV20-1	-	few	TGCAGTGCTGAGCGGAGGGTAGGGCGCAATGAGCAGTTCTTC	CSAERRVGRNEQFF
TRBJ2-5	TRBV7-2	-	few	TGTGCCAGCAGCTTGGTCGGCGTAGGGGAGACCCAGTACTTC	CASSLVGVGETQYF
TRBJ1-2	TRBV6-6	TRBD1	few	TGTGCCAGCAGGAGGGACAGCAGCAACTATGGCTACACCTTC	CASRRDSSNYGYTF
TRBJ2-5	TRBV20-1	-	many	TGCAGTGCTGGACAGTTCCAAGAGACCCAGTACTTC	CSAGQFQETQYF
TRBJ1-2	TRBV28	-	few	TGTGCCAGCAGTTTCGTCGGACGGCTAGCTAACTATGGCTACACCTTC	CASSFVGRLANYGYTF
TRBJ2-5	TRBV9	-	-	TGTGCCAGCAGCGAGACTGGGGTGGAGACCCAGTACTTC	CASSETGVETQYF
TRBJ2-7	TRBV4-2	-	once	TGTGCCAGCAGCCAACAGGACGGGGAGAGTTTCTACGAGCAGTACTTC	CASSQQDGESFYEQYF
TRBJ2-5	TRBV5-1	-	-	TGCGCCAGCAGCTTTAGCACCGGGGCACTGGCCTCCTACGCGCAGTACTTC	CASSFSTGALASYAQYF
TRBJ1-2	TRBV28	TRBD1	-	TGTGCCAGCAGTTCCTCGGGGCTCCTTCCACAGGGGACTCTCTGGGGCTACACCTTC	CASSSSGLLPQGTLWGYTF
TRBJ2-7	TRBV9	-	few	TGTGCCAGCAGCGTAGCGTATGGCGCCTACGAGCAGTACTTC	CASSVAYGAYEQYF
TRBJ2-1	TRBV4-3	-	few	TGCGCCAGCAGCCAATTACTAGCTAATGAGCAGTTCTTC	CASSQLLANEQFF
TRBJ2-1	TRBV10-3	-	-	TGTGCCATCAGTCCGGGCGAGAGACAGGTGGAGTTCTTC	CAISPGERQVEFF